The subject of this entry is one TCR beta chain. Its matching antigen is unknown. Sequencing was performed with immunoSEQ multiplex PCR; in TCRdb, only in-frame clones are kept and a portion is missing. The sample yields tens of thousands of clones, around nine tenths seen once. This entry belongs to a study of graft-versus-host responses after intestinal transplantation. Overall study: Anti-thymocyte globulin induction, then tacrolimus and steroids for two to four years, went to all recipients.

Study conclusions and caveats: Declining HvG levels early post-transplant were linked to peak circulating GvH clone levels. High graft-versus-host to host-versus-graft T cell clonal ratios marked allografts of patients with graft-donor macrochimerism. The authors found GvH clones in recipient marrow, some appearing first in ileum or blood.

V lost 0 bases and J 7 bases, leaving 6 bases between the germline ends. Germline V gene sequence: CDR1 MNHEY, CDR2 SVGAGI. CDR3 length: 12 amino acids. The chain combines TRBV6-5 with TRBJ2-5; a possible D gene is TRBD2 (5 bases). This clonotype was obtained from a human donor who received an intestinal transplant. Specimen: unstimulated CD8+ T cells sorted from spleen or lymph node cells, collected before intestinal transplant. CDR3 loop: CASSYSSGTQYF. CDR3 in DNA: TGTGCCAGCAGTTACTCGAGCGGGACCCAGTACTTC.